This T cell receptor (beta chain) comes out of a study of CD8 T cells in Susac syndrome. Study-level background: Of the sequenced Susac syndrome patients, over 5 had active disease and eight or nine were in remission.

The patients with Susac syndrome were individuals who fulfilled the recently defined diagnostic criteria for disease that was either definite or probable. The CDR3 runs 13 residues. V was trimmed by 5 bases and J by 0 bases, leaving 5 bases between them. Per germline, CDR1 DFQATT and CDR2 SNEGSKA (reference sequence). After extraction with the RNeasy kit, roughly 0.45 to 1 ug of the RNA was reverse transcribed using random hexamers. MiXCR, applied by TCRdb to the immunoSEQ multiplex PCR reads, yields one record per CDR3 protein. This table has some 250,000 distinct CDR3 sequences, 90% to 96% appearing once. In its sample, this clonotype was seen a few times.

The sample taken for sequencing was CD4+ T cells from PBMCs. This chain uses TRBV20-1 with TRBJ2-6; no definite D call. The sequence derives from a human donor with Susac syndrome. CDR3 DNA: TGCAGTGCTGCCGTCTCTGGGGCCAACGTCCTGACTTTC. It codes for CSAAVSGANVLTF.